This T cell receptor (beta chain) came from a study of T cell responses to AZD1222 COVID-19 vaccine. Notes on the study in general: After the peak T cell response, and only then, were repertoires sampled.

Only in-frame clones appear in the TCRdb table, and some are missing; sequencing was by immunoSEQ multiplex PCR. This sample has some 110,000 clones; roughly 90% occur once, and the top ten carry over 4.5%. Germline CDR1 LNHDA, CDR2 SQIVND (reference sequence). This CDR3 has 17 amino acids. V was pared by 4 bases and J by 9 bases, with 14 bases of the junction left unmatched. This clone was counted a single time. Its antigen is not known. The chain couples TRBV19 to TRBJ2-2; 10 bases map to TRBD1. This clonotype was sampled from an adult in good health. This specimen was peripheral blood, taken on day 0 of AZD1222 vaccination. CDR3 loop: CASSTPVGQGKERELFF. The CDR3 region has the DNA TGTGCCAGTAGTACCCCGGTGGGACAGGGGAAGGAGCGGGAGCTGTTTTTT.